Given below is one T cell receptor (beta chain) in context. Its specificity is unknown. Reverse transcription of roughly 0.45 to 1 ug RNA used random hexamers. TCR beta CDR3 was amplified by immunoSEQ multiplex PCR. This amplification extended across 54 Vbeta and 13 Jbeta segments. TCRdb used MiXCR to reprocess the immunoSEQ multiplex PCR reads, holding one entry per CDR3 protein. The repertoire holds about 70,000 distinct CDR3 sequences, with nearly 96% as singletons. This CDR3 region has 13 residues. Trimming cost V 5 bases and J 4 bases, with 10 bases left between them. Germline V lookup: CDR1 SGHRS, CDR2 YFSETQ. The sample is drawn from a study of CD8 T cells in Susac syndrome. Study conclusions and caveats: The study's TCR sequencing and HLA analysis covered a relatively small number of individuals, and the study acknowledged this.

The sequenced sample consisted of CD4+ T cells from PBMCs. The sequence derives from a human donor with multiple sclerosis. This chain connects TRBV5-1 to TRBJ2-1; perhaps D is TRBD1 or TRBD2 (5 bases each). The CDR3, as DNA: TGCGCCAGCAGTCGGGACGGTTACAATGAGCAGTTCTTC. The encoded protein is CASSRDGYNEQFF.